This T cell receptor beta chain was recovered during a study of T cells in Graves' hyperthyroidism and ophthalmopathy. Turning to the study itself: Pretreatment peripheral blood was obtained at initial diagnosis. Study-level points and caveats: Before onset, by a median of approximately 5.9 months, the model predicted ophthalmopathy. Blood shared most expanded thyroid clonotypes above 0.001.

Ophthalmopathy patients had Clinical Activity Score at least 3, NOSPECS grade at least 4, duration under 3 months. There were TCR beta CDR3 regions amplified from RNA transcripts. HTBI primers were used for first-round RT-PCR of the TCR CDR3. TCRdb passed the multiplex PCR reads through MiXCR, listing each CDR3 protein once. The sample lists about half a million distinct CDR3 sequences, 15% to 20% seen once, with roughly 44% in the top ten. Ten or more counts support this clonotype. Its antigen is as yet unknown. CDR3 size: 15 residues. Trimming removed 7 bases at V and 9 bases at J, with 22 bases between. Germline CDR1 is SGHNT and CDR2 is YENEEA.

Sequencing input: blood. This TCR was sampled from a man aged 35-49 years with Graves' ophthalmopathy. The genes are TRBV11-3 and TRBJ1-5; D remains unclear. The CDR3 nucleotides read TGTGCCAGCACCTCAGCGTCAGGTAACCTGTGGCCCCAGCATTTT. This codes for CASTSASGNLWPQHF.